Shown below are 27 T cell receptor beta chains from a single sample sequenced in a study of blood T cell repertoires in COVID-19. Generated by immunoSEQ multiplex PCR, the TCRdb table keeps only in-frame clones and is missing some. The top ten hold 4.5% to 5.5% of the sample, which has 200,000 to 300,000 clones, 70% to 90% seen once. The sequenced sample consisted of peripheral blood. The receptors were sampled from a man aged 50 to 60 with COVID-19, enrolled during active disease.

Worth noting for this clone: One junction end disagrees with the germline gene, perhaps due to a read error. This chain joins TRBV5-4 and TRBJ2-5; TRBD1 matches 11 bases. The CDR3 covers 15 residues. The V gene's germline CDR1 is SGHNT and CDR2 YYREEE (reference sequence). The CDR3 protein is CAGSLDPGQGGTQYF. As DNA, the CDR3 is TGTGCCGGCAGCTTGGATCCGGGACAGGGGGGGACCCAGTACTTC.

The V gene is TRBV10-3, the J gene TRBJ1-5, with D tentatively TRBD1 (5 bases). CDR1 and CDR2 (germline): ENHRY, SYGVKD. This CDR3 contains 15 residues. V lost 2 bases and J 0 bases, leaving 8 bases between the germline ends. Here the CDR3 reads CAISETGDSNQPQHF. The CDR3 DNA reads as TGTGCCATCAGTGAGACAGGAGATAGCAATCAGCCCCAGCATTTT.

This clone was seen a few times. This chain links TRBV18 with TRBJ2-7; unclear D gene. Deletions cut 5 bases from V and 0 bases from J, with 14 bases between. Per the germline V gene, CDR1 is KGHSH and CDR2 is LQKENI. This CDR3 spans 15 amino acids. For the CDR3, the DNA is TGTGCCAGCTCAACTGGCGGCAGTTCCTCCTACGAGCAGTACTTC. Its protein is CASSTGGSSSYEQYF.

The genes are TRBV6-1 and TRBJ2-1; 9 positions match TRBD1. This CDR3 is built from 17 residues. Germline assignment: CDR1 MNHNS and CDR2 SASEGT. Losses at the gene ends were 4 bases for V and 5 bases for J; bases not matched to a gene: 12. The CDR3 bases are TGTGCCAGCAGTGGCTGGTCCGGGACAGGGTTTCACAATGAGCAGTTCTTC. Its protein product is CASSGWSGTGFHNEQFF.

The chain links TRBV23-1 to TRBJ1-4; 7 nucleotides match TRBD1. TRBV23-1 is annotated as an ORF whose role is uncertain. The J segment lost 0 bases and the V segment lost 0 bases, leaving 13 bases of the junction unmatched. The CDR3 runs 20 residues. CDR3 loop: CASSQSTRAGGRTTNEKLFF. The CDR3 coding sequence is TGCGCCAGCAGTCAATCCACCCGAGCAGGGGGTCGTACAACTAATGAAAAACTGTTTTTT.

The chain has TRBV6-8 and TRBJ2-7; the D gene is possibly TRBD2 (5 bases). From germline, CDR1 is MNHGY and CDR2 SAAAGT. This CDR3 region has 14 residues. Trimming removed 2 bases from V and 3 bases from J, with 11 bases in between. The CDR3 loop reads CASSYPGRGYEQYF. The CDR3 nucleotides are TGTGCCAGCAGTTACCCCGGTCGGGGCTACGAGCAGTACTTC.

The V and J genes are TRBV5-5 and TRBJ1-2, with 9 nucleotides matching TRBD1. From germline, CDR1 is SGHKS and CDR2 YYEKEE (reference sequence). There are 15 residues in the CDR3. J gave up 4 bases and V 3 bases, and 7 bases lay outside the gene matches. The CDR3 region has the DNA TGTGCCAGCAGCTCGACAGGGGGGGTTATCTATGGCTACACCTTC. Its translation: CASSSTGGVIYGYTF.

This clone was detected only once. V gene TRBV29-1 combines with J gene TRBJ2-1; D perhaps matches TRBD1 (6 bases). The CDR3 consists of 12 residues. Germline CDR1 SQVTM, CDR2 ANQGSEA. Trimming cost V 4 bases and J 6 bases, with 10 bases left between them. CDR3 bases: TGCAGCGTTGGATCAGGGGTCAATGAGCAGTTCTTC. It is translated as CSVGSGVNEQFF.

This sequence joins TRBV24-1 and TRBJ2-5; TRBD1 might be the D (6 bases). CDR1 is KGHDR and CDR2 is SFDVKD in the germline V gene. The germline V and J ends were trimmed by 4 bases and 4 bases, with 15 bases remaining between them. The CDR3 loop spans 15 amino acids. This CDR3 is CATSDHRDIGETQYF. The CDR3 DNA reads TGTGCCACCAGTGACCACCGGGACATTGGAGAGACCCAGTACTTC.

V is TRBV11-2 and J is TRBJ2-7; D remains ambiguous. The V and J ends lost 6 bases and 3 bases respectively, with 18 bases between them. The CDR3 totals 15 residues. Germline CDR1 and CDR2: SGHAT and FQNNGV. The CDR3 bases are TGTGCCAGCAGACCCCGCGGTTTGTTGTTCTACGAGCAGTACTTC. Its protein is CASRPRGLLFYEQYF.

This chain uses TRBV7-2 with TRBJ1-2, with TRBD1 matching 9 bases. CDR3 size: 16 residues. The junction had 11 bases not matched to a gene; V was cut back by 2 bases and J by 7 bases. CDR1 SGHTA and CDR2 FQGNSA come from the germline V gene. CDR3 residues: CASSLRQGVGIGGYTF. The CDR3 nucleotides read TGTGCCAGCAGCTTAAGACAGGGGGTTGGGATCGGTGGCTACACCTTC.

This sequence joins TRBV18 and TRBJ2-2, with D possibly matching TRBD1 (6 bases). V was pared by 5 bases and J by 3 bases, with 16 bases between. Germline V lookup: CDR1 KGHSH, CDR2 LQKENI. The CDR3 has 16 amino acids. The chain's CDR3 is CASSTRGTEDTGELFF. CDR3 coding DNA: TGTGCCAGCTCAACAAGGGGGACGGAAGACACCGGGGAGCTGTTTTTT.

The CDR3 nucleotides read TGTGCCAGCAGCTTGGTTTCGCAGGGCATCCTGTTTTTT. Translated: CASSLVSQGILFF. The chain couples TRBV5-6 to TRBJ1-4; perhaps TRBD1 as D (5 bases). Germline CDR1 SGHDT, CDR2 YYEEEE. The CDR3 is made up of 13 amino acids. Trimming removed 0 bases from V and 14 bases from J, with 14 bases in between.

CDR3 sequence reads: CASSTPGTGDYNEQFF. The CDR3, as DNA: TGTGCCAGCAGTACTCCCGGGACAGGGGACTACAATGAGCAGTTCTTC. The rearrangement uses TRBV2 and TRBJ2-1; 10 bases agree with TRBD1. The CDR3 has 16 amino acids. J gave up 3 bases and V 5 bases, and 7 bases lay outside the gene matches. Per germline, CDR1 SNHLY and CDR2 FYNNEI.

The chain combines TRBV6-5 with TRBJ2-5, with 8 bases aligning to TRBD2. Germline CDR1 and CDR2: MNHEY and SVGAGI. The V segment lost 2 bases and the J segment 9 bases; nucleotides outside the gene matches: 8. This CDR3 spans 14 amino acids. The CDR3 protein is CASSYSFGREAQYF. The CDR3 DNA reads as TGTGCCAGCAGTTACAGCTTCGGGAGGGAGGCCCAGTACTTC.

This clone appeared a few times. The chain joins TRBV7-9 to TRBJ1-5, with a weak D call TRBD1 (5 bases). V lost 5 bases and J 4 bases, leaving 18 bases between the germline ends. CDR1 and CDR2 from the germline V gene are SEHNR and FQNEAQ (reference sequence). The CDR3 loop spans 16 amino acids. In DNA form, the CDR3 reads TGTGCCAGCAGCGGACAAGACACTGGAGGGAATCAGCCCCAGCATTTT. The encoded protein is CASSGQDTGGNQPQHF.

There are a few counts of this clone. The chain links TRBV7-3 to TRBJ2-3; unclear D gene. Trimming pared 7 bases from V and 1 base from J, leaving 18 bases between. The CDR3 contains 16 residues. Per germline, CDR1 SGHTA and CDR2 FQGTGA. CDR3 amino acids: CASTPTIGLGTDTQYF. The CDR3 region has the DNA TGTGCCAGCACCCCCACAATTGGCCTCGGCACAGATACGCAGTATTTT.

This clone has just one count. The CDR3 DNA sequence: TGTGCCAGCAGCCAAGGTAGAGGCGATACTGGAAACACCATATATTTT. Encoded protein: CASSQGRGDTGNTIYF. This chain links TRBV4-2 with TRBJ1-3, with D hard to call. The V gene lost 1 base and the J gene lost 2 bases, with 12 bases spanning the gap. The CDR3 loop spans 16 amino acids. CDR1 and CDR2 (germline): LGHNA, YNFKEQ.

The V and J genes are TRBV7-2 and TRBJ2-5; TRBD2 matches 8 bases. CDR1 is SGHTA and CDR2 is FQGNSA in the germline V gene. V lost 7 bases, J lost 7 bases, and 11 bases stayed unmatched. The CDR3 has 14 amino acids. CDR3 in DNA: TGTGCCAGCAAAATTGGCGGGGGGTCTTGGACCCAGTACTTC. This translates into CASKIGGGSWTQYF.

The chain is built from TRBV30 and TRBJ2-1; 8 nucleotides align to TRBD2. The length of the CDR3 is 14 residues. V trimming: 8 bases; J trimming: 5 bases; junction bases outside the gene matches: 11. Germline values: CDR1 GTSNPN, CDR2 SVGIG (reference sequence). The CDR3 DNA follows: TGTGCCCCGAGGGTTAGCGGGGCCGACAATGAGCAGTTCTTC. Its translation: CAPRVSGADNEQFF.

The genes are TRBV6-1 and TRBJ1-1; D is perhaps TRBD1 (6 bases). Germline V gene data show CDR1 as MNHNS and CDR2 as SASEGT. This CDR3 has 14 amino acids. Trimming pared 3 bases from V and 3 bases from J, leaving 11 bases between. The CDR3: CASSDRGRDTEAFF. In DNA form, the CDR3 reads TGTGCCAGCAGTGACAGGGGAAGGGACACTGAAGCTTTCTTT.

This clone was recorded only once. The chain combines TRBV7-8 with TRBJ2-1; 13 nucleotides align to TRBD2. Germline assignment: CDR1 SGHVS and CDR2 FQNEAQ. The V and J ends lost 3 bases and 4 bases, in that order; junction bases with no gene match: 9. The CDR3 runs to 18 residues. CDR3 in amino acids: CASSLGKTSGGRYNEQFF. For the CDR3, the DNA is TGTGCCAGCAGCTTGGGGAAGACTAGCGGGGGGAGATACAATGAGCAGTTCTTC.

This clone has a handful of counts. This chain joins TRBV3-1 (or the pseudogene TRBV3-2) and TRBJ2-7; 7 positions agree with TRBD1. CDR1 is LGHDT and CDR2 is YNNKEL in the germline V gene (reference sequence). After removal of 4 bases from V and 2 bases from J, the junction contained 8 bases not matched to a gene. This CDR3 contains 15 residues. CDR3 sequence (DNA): TGTGCCAGCAGCCCCCAACCCGGACAGGCCTACGAGCAGTACTTC. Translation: CASSPQPGQAYEQYF.

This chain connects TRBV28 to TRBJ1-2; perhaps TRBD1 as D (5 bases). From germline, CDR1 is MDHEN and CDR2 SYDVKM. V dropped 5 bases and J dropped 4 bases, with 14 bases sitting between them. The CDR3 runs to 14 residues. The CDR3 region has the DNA TGTGCCAGCAGTCAGACGGGGGGTATCTATGGCTACACCTTC. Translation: CASSQTGGIYGYTF.

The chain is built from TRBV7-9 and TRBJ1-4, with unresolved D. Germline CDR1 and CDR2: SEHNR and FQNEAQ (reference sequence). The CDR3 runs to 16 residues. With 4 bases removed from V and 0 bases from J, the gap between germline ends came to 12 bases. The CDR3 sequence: CASSSRRGTTNEKLFF. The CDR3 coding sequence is TGTGCCAGCAGCTCTCGTCGGGGTACAACTAATGAAAAACTGTTTTTT.

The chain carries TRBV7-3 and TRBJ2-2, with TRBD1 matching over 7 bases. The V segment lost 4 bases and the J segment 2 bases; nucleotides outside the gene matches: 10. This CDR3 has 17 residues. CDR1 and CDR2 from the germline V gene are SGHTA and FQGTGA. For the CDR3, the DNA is TGTGCCAGCAGCTCAGCCCCAGGGGGTGTAAACACCGGGGAGCTGTTTTTT. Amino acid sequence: CASSSAPGGVNTGELFF.

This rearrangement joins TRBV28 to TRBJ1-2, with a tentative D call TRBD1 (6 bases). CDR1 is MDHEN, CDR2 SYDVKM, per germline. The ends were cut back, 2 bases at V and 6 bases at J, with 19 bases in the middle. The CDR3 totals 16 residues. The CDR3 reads CASSLGGQGRRNGYTF. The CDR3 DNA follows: TGTGCCAGCAGTTTAGGGGGCCAGGGAAGAAGAAATGGCTACACCTTC.